Included here is one T cell receptor (beta chain) sequence, with context. What it recognizes is unknown. The final CDR3 position lacks the conserved phenylalanine or tryptophan, pointing to a likely read error. The data derive from a study of CD8+CD57+ T cells in acquired aplastic anemia. The CDR3 is made up of 15 amino acids. Looked up from germline, CDR1 is ENHRY and CDR2 is SYGVKD. The V and J ends lost 9 bases and 2 bases, in that order; junction bases with no gene match: 7. Selection for sequencing was limited to patients who had shown CD8+CD57+ cell expansion by flow cytometry. The enrolled patients all had severe acquired aplastic anemia. Prior therapy had not been administered to any patient at the time of blood sampling. Genomic DNA templated the TCR beta VDJ and CDR3 profiling. From the reads, TCRdb called clonotypes with MiXCR, one entry per CDR3 protein. The profile shows roughly 120,000 distinct CDR3 sequences, 50% to 60% of them singletons.

Study-wide findings and caveats: Between patients and controls, CD8+ Simpson's diversity did not vary significantly.

This sequence joins TRBV10-3 and TRBJ2-3, with 11 bases matching TRBD2. Sequencing used sorted CD4+, CD8+, or CD8+CD57+ T cells (not recorded which) from PBMCs. The sequence was obtained from a human donor with aplastic anemia. The CDR3 DNA reads as TGTGCCATTTTTAGCGGGAGGGGGCCCACAGATACGCAGTATTCT. It translates to CAIFSGRGPTDTQYS.